The 27 T cell receptor beta chains reported below all come from one sample, sequenced in a study of T cell repertoires in cytomegalovirus infection. TCRdb analysed the reads with MiXCR anew, one entry per CDR3 protein. The table includes roughly 230,000 distinct CDR3 sequences, around 15% detected once. The source material was CD8+ T cells from PBMCs. These receptors came from a human donor in good health (CMV status not recorded). Some clones in this sample may be carry-over from other donors' samples.

This clonotype was detected ten times or more. J is TRBJ1-5 and V is TRBV28; possibly TRBD1 for D (6 bases). Trimming removed 3 bases from V and 0 bases from J, with 18 bases in between. Germline loops: CDR1 MDHEN, CDR2 SYDVKM. This CDR3 comprises 18 residues. The CDR3 loop is CASSFVGQLGYSNQPQHF. The CDR3 DNA reads TGTGCCAGCAGTTTCGTTGGACAGCTGGGGTATAGCAATCAGCCCCAGCATTTT.

This clonotype was seen repeatedly, ten times or more. The rearrangement joins TRBV7-2 to TRBJ1-1; D unclear. Trimming cost V 1 base and J 8 bases, with 8 bases left between them. This CDR3 comprises 12 residues. Germline loops: CDR1 SGHTA, CDR2 FQGNSA. The CDR3 region is CASSLGIQEAFF. For the CDR3, the DNA is TGTGCCAGCAGCTTAGGTATACAGGAAGCTTTCTTT.

This clonotype was observed a few times. The rearrangement links TRBV2 to TRBJ2-7; 10 bases align to TRBD2. The V segment lost 5 bases and the J segment 0 bases; nucleotides outside the gene matches: 7. Germline V gene data show CDR1 as SNHLY and CDR2 as FYNNEI. This CDR3 comprises 16 residues. The CDR3 region is CASSTDSGGASYEQYF. DNA of the CDR3: TGTGCCAGCAGTACCGACAGCGGGGGGGCCTCCTACGAGCAGTACTTC.

The V and J genes are TRBV9 and TRBJ1-1, with D possibly matching TRBD1 (6 bases). Trimming took 0 bases from V and 3 from J, leaving 9 bases between them. CDR3 length: 14 amino acids. The germline V gene has CDR1 SGDLS and CDR2 YYNGEE. The CDR3, as DNA: TGTGCCAGCAGCGTAGACAGGGTCGACACTGAAGCTTTCTTT. The encoded protein is CASSVDRVDTEAFF. Full variable domain (remainder filled in from reference TRBV9 and TRBJ1-1): DSGVTQTPKHLITATGQRVTLRCSPRSGDLSVYWYQQSLDQGLQFLIQYYNGEERAKGNILERFSAQQFPDLHSELNLSSLELGDSALYFCASSVDRVDTEAFFGQGTRLTVV.

This clonotype showed up many times. The chain employs TRBV7-8 and TRBJ1-5; no definite D call. Trimming cost V 1 base and J 3 bases, with 10 bases left between them. Germline values: CDR1 SGHVS, CDR2 FQNEAQ. The CDR3 is 15 amino acids. Here the CDR3 reads CASSLVGGTNQPQHF. The CDR3 nucleotides are TGTGCCAGCAGCTTAGTGGGAGGTACCAATCAGCCCCAGCATTTT. The full variable domain, rest sourced from reference TRBV7-8 and TRBJ1-5, is GAGVSQSPRYKVAKRGQDVALRCDPISGHVSLFWYQQALGQGPEFLTYFQNEAQLDKSGLPSDRFFAERPEGSVSTLKIQRTQQEDSAVYLCASSLVGGTNQPQHFGDGTRLSIL.

The chain has TRBV4-3 and TRBJ1-1; no clear D. Per germline, CDR1 LGHNA and CDR2 YSLEER. The V and J ends lost 0 bases and 2 bases respectively, with 10 bases between them. This CDR3 is 15 amino acids long. CDR3 DNA sequence: TGCGCCAGCAGCCAAGATTTTTACGGCAACACTGAAGCTTTCTTT. Residues: CASSQDFYGNTEAFF.

Concerning this clonotype itself: This could be a read error, since a much larger clone is one nucleotide away. This chain connects TRBV28 to TRBJ2-5, with D maybe TRBD2 (6 bases). The CDR3 spans 15 residues. V was pared by 6 bases and J by 2 bases, with 16 bases between. CDR1 and CDR2 (germline): MDHEN, SYDVKM. CDR3 in amino acids: CASRDPGALQETQYF. The CDR3 bases are TGTGCCAGCAGAGATCCGGGAGCACTTCAAGAGACCCAGTACTTC.

In its sample, this clonotype was seen many times. CDR3 region: CASSFSGDYNEQFF. DNA for the CDR3: TGTGCCAGCAGCTTTAGCGGGGATTACAATGAGCAGTTCTTC. The V and J genes are TRBV7-9 and TRBJ2-1; 8 positions agree with TRBD2. The germline V gene has CDR1 SEHNR and CDR2 FQNEAQ (reference sequence). V gave up 3 bases and J gave up 4 bases; unmatched junction bases: 2. The CDR3 runs to 14 residues.

This clonotype appeared a few times. The chain is built from TRBV20-1 and TRBJ1-2, with 9 bases fitting TRBD1. This CDR3 is built from 15 residues. V was pared by 1 base and J by 3 bases, with 6 bases of the junction left unmatched. CDR1 DFQATT and CDR2 SNEGSKA come from the germline V gene (reference sequence). As DNA, the CDR3 is TGCAGTGCTAGAGCGATGGACAGGGGATACTATGGCTACACCTTC. Protein sequence: CSARAMDRGYYGYTF.

This clonotype has a count of ten or more. The chain recombines TRBV7-2 with TRBJ1-2, with a tentative D call TRBD1 (6 bases). Deletions cut 3 bases from V and 3 bases from J, with 14 bases between. This CDR3 spans 15 amino acids. Germline V lookup: CDR1 SGHTA, CDR2 FQGNSA. The CDR3 coding sequence is TGTGCCAGCAGCTTCCTGACGGGGGGCGACTATGGCTACACCTTC. The encoded protein is CASSFLTGGDYGYTF.

This clonotype was found many times. The chain is built from TRBV7-2 and TRBJ1-2; TRBD1 is a possible D gene (6 bases). Trimming left V 8 bases short and J 4 bases short, with 26 bases between. The CDR3 sequence is 17 residues long. Per germline, CDR1 SGHTA and CDR2 FQGNSA. The CDR3 is CASGGFSAEPIVYGYTF. The DNA of the CDR3 is TGTGCCAGCGGGGGCTTTAGCGCAGAACCCATTGTCTATGGCTACACCTTC. The whole variable domain, filled in from reference TRBV7-2 and TRBJ1-2, reads GAGVSQSPSNKVTEKGKDVELRCDPISGHTALYWYRQSLGQGLEFLIYFQGNSAPDKSGLPSDRFSAERTGGSVSTLTIQRTQQEDSAVYLCASGGFSAEPIVYGYTFGSGTRLTVV.

V gene TRBV2 combines with J gene TRBJ2-1; 8 bases align to TRBD1. The CDR3 contains 16 residues. Germline trimming cut 2 bases from V and 3 bases from J; bases unmatched to any gene: 6. CDR1 is SNHLY, CDR2 FYNNEI, per germline. The CDR3 DNA follows: TGTGCCAGCAGTGAACGGCAGGGGGCTTACTACAATGAGCAGTTCTTC. Translated: CASSERQGAYYNEQFF.

The chain recombines TRBV7-4 with TRBJ2-6, with TRBD1 identical over 7 bases. Trimming took 5 bases from V and 3 from J; bases not matched to a gene: 10. The CDR3 covers 17 residues. CDR1 and CDR2 (germline): SGHVT, SQSDAQ. CDR3 protein: CASSMRTGNYGANVLTF. CDR3 DNA sequence: TGTGCCAGCAGCATGCGGACAGGAAACTATGGGGCCAACGTCCTGACTTTC.

This clonotype was recorded at least ten times. The chain has TRBV7-2 and TRBJ1-2; D is uncertain. Per the germline V gene, CDR1 is SGHTA and CDR2 is FQGNSA. Trimming took off 5 bases at V and 6 bases at J, with 16 bases between the two ends. CDR3 size: 14 residues. The CDR3 sequence: CASSTRARVDGYTF. CDR3 DNA sequence: TGTGCCAGCAGCACTCGGGCCCGCGTGGATGGCTACACCTTC.

The chain couples TRBV20-1 to TRBJ2-1; D call uncertain. The CDR3 covers 12 residues. V dropped 1 base and J dropped 4 bases, with 5 bases sitting between them. CDR1 and CDR2 (germline): DFQATT, SNEGSKA (reference sequence). CDR3 sequence reads: CSARVGYNEQFF. The CDR3 DNA is TGCAGTGCTAGAGTAGGTTACAATGAGCAGTTCTTC.

This clonotype was counted many times. J is TRBJ2-7 and V is TRBV7-2; a weak D match, TRBD2 (5 bases). Germline CDR1 reads SGHTA; CDR2 reads FQGNSA. The V end lost 6 bases, the J end lost 2 bases, and 17 bases lay between the germline ends. The CDR3 has 15 residues. The CDR3 is CASSLLAEDPYEQYF. The CDR3 DNA follows: TGTGCCAGCAGTCTACTGGCGGAGGACCCCTACGAGCAGTACTTC.

This sequence joins TRBV4-1 and TRBJ1-2, with 10 bases that match TRBD1. The CDR3 length is 14 residues. V lost 8 bases to trimming and J lost 6 bases; unmatched junction nucleotides: 9. Per germline, CDR1 MGHRA and CDR2 YSYEKL. For the CDR3, the DNA is TGCGCCAGCGTCGGACAGGGGGACTTTGATGGCTACACCTTC. Amino acids: CASVGQGDFDGYTF.

This clonotype was picked up many times. The rearrangement uses TRBV7-6 and TRBJ1-3; no clear D. CDR1 is SGHVS, CDR2 FNYEAQ, per germline. V shed 5 bases and J shed 0 bases, with 20 bases lying between them. The CDR3 totals 18 residues. The CDR3 DNA reads TGTGCCAGCAGCCCCGGAAGCGATTTTATCCTCTCTGGAAACACCATATATTTT. Translated: CASSPGSDFILSGNTIYF. The entire variable domain, with the rest obtained from reference TRBV7-6 and TRBJ1-3, is as follows: GAGVSQSPRYKVTKRGQDVALRCDPISGHVSLYWYRQALGQGPEFLTYFNYEAQQDKSGLPNDRFSAERPEGSISTLTIQRTEQRDSAMYRCASSPGSDFILSGNTIYFGEGSWLTVV.

This clonotype has at least ten counts. The V gene is TRBV20-1, the J gene TRBJ2-7, with 8 bases matching TRBD2. There are 13 residues in the CDR3. Germline V gene lookup returns CDR1 DFQATT and CDR2 SNEGSKA (reference sequence). The ends lost 5 bases at V and 3 bases at J; junction bases unmatched: 6. This CDR3 is CSAPAGGLYEQYF. As DNA, the CDR3 is TGCAGTGCTCCCGCGGGGGGTCTCTACGAGCAGTACTTC.

V and J are TRBV27 and TRBJ2-7; D uncertain. Per germline, CDR1 MNHEY and CDR2 SMNVEV (reference sequence). Trimming took off 6 bases at V and 3 bases at J, with 6 bases between the two ends. The CDR3 is 11 amino acids. CDR3 in DNA: TGTGCCAGCAGATCTAACTACGAGCAGTACTTC. Its protein product is CASRSNYEQYF.

This clonotype was found many times. This chain connects TRBV7-9 to TRBJ1-6, with 7 bases aligning to TRBD1. Germline-derived CDR1 and CDR2 are SEHNR and FQNEAQ (reference sequence). V lost 5 bases to trimming and J lost 8 bases; unmatched junction nucleotides: 9. This CDR3 contains 15 residues. CDR3: CASSAGTEVDSPLHF. The CDR3 nucleotides are TGTGCCAGCAGCGCAGGGACAGAAGTTGATTCACCCCTCCACTTT.

This clonotype was observed a few times. The chain carries TRBV6-5 and TRBJ2-2; D remains unclear. Germline V gene sequence: CDR1 MNHEY, CDR2 SVGAGI. V shed 0 bases and J shed 3 bases, with 17 bases lying between them. This CDR3 has 18 residues. For the CDR3, the DNA is TGTGCCAGCAGTTACTCCCCTGGGGAATACTTCGACACCGGGGAGCTGTTTTTT. This encodes CASSYSPGEYFDTGELFF.

This clonotype was seen many times. V and J are TRBV7-2 and TRBJ2-2; 13 nucleotides match TRBD2. The CDR3 is made up of 19 amino acids. Germline CDR1 and CDR2: SGHTA and FQGNSA. V lost 4 bases to trimming and J lost 5 bases; unmatched junction nucleotides: 13. The CDR3 spells CASSSSGTSGAKWTGELFF. The CDR3 DNA reads as TGTGCCAGCAGCTCCTCCGGGACTAGCGGGGCTAAATGGACCGGGGAGCTGTTTTTT.

This clonotype was detected ten times or more. The chain joins TRBV28 to TRBJ2-3; 8 nucleotides align to TRBD1. The germline V gene has CDR1 MDHEN and CDR2 SYDVKM. The CDR3 has 15 amino acids. With 5 bases clipped from V and 1 base from J, the junction kept 5 bases outside the gene matches. The CDR3 is CASSNQGAGTDTQYF. The CDR3 DNA sequence: TGTGCCAGCAGTAATCAGGGGGCAGGCACAGATACGCAGTATTTT.

This clonotype was counted between two and nine times. The V call is TRBV7-3, the J call TRBJ2-7; 7 nucleotides line up with TRBD2. Trimming took 3 bases from V and 5 from J; bases not matched to a gene: 4. The CDR3 is made up of 13 amino acids. Germline V gives CDR1 SGHTA, CDR2 FQGTGA. The CDR3 DNA reads as TGTGCCAGCAGCTTGGGAGGGGCCCACGAGCAGTACTTC. Its protein is CASSLGGAHEQYF. Based on the CDR3 plus reference TRBV7-3 and TRBJ2-7, the full variable domain is GAGVSQTPSNKVTEKGKYVELRCDPISGHTALYWYRQSLGQGPEFLIYFQGTGAADDSGLPNDRFFAVRPEGSVSTLKIQRTERGDSAVYLCASSLGGAHEQYFGPGTRLTVT.

This clonotype was seen at least ten times. V gene TRBV7-8 combines with J gene TRBJ1-3, with 8 bases that match TRBD1. Germline V gives CDR1 SGHVS, CDR2 FQNEAQ. Trimming removed 3 bases from V and 3 bases from J; junction bases left unmatched: 10. CDR3 size: 17 residues. CDR3 protein: CASSFGRGQPHGNTIYF. The CDR3 DNA sequence: TGTGCCAGCAGCTTCGGCAGGGGGCAGCCACATGGAAACACCATATATTTT. Complete variable domain (other parts from reference TRBV7-8 and TRBJ1-3): GAGVSQSPRYKVAKRGQDVALRCDPISGHVSLFWYQQALGQGPEFLTYFQNEAQLDKSGLPSDRFFAERPEGSVSTLKIQRTQQEDSAVYLCASSFGRGQPHGNTIYFGEGSWLTVV.

The chain is built from TRBV12-3 or TRBV12-4 and TRBJ1-2; 8 nucleotides line up with TRBD1. V shed 5 bases, J shed 6 bases, and the junction held 14 bases outside the gene matches. The CDR3 extends over 16 amino acids. CDR3 amino acids: CASSTLTYGGQDGYTF. CDR3 bases: TGTGCCAGCAGTACTCTAACCTATGGGGGACAGGATGGCTACACCTTC.